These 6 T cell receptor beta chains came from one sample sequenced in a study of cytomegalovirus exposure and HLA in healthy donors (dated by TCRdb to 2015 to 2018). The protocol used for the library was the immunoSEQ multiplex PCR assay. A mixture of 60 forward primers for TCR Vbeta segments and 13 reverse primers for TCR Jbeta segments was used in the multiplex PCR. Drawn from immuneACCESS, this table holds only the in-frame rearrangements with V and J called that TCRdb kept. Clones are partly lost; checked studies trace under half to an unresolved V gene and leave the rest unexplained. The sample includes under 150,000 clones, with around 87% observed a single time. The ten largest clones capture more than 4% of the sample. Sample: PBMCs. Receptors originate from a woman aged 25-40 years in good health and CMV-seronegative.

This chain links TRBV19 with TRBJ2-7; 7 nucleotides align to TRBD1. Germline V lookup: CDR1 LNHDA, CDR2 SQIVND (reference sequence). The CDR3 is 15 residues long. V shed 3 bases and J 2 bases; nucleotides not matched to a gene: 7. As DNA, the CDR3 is TGTGCCAGTAGTATTAGGGGGCAGGGGGCCTACGAGCAGTACTTC. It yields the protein CASSIRGQGAYEQYF.

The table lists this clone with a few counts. CDR3 region: CASRKGGADYEQYF. Written as DNA, the CDR3 is TGTGCCAGCAGAAAAGGGGGCGCGGATTACGAGCAGTACTTC. The chain joins TRBV6-5 to TRBJ2-7; 7 bases match TRBD1. Per germline, CDR1 MNHEY and CDR2 SVGAGI. V trimming: 6 bases; J trimming: 4 bases; junction bases outside the gene matches: 9. The CDR3 is 14 residues long.

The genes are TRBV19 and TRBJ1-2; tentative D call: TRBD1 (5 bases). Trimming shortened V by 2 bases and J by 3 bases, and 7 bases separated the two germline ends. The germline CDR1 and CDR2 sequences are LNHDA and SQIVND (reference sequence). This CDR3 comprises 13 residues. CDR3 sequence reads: CASSIKGYYGYTF. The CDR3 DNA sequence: TGTGCCAGTAGTATAAAGGGGTACTATGGCTACACCTTC.

CDR3 bases: TGTGCCAGTAGCTTTGGGGGCGGCACAGATACGCAGTATTTT. It codes for CASSFGGGTDTQYF. The chain joins TRBV19 to TRBJ2-3, with D tentatively TRBD1 (6 bases). CDR1 is LNHDA and CDR2 is SQIVND in the germline V gene (reference sequence). This CDR3 contains 14 residues. Trimming stripped 6 bases from V and 1 base from J, with 11 bases between.

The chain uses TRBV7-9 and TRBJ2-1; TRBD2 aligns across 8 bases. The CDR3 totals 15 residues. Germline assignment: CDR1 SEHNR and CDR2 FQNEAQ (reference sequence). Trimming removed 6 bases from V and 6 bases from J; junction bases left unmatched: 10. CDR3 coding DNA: TGTGCCAGCAGAGACAGCGGGAGCTGGTTCAATGAGCAGTTCTTC. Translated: CASRDSGSWFNEQFF.

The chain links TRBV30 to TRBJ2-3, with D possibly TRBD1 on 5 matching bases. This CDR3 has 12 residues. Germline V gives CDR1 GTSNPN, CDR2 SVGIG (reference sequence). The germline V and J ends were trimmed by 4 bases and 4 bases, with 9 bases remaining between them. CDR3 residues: CAWTAGSDTQYF. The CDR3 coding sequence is TGTGCCTGGACTGCAGGGTCAGATACGCAGTATTTT. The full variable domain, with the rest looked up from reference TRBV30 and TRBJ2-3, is SQTIHQWPATLVQPVGSPLSLECTVEGTSNPNLYWYRQAAGRGLQLLFYSVGIGQISSEVPQNLSASRPQDRQFILSSKKLLLSDSGFYLCAWTAGSDTQYFGPGTRLTVL.